The subject of this entry is one TCR beta chain. The sample originates from a study of human T cells and chemical hapten exposure. Study-level information: Skin of the upper inner arm, approximately 2 cm by approximately 2 cm, received 2% DPC for sensitization. The patients, most of them female, presented with alopecia areata, totalis or universalis.

Described time point: patch test 3, about 24 weeks after DPC sensitization. The treatment denotes: therapeutic diphenylcyclopropenone sensitization with weekly scalp DPC. Authors' analysis steps: Counting gave a median of roughly 97,000 TCRs per sample, with values ranging from about 23,224 to 700,000. TCRdb recomputed calls from the RACE reads with MiXCR, one row per CDR3 protein. These V and J calls originate from TCRdb's pipeline instead of the authors' own analysis. Of about 190,000 distinct CDR3 sequences in the sample, around a quarter are singletons; the top ten hold roughly 2.4%. Germline CDR1 reads SGHKS; CDR2 reads YYEKEE (reference sequence). With 2 bases removed from V and 5 bases from J, the gap between germline ends came to 14 bases. This CDR3 comprises 15 residues.

The clonotype originates from a middle-aged woman with alopecia areata. Some clones in this sample may be carry-over from other donors' samples. The chain combines TRBV5-5 with TRBJ2-1, with D unresolved. The source material was whole blood, sampled in connection with sensitization to the hapten diphenylcyclopropenone (DPC). In DNA form, the CDR3 reads TGTGCCAGCAGCTTACTACCCCTGGACCACAATGAGCAGTTCTTC. This translates into CASSLLPLDHNEQFF.